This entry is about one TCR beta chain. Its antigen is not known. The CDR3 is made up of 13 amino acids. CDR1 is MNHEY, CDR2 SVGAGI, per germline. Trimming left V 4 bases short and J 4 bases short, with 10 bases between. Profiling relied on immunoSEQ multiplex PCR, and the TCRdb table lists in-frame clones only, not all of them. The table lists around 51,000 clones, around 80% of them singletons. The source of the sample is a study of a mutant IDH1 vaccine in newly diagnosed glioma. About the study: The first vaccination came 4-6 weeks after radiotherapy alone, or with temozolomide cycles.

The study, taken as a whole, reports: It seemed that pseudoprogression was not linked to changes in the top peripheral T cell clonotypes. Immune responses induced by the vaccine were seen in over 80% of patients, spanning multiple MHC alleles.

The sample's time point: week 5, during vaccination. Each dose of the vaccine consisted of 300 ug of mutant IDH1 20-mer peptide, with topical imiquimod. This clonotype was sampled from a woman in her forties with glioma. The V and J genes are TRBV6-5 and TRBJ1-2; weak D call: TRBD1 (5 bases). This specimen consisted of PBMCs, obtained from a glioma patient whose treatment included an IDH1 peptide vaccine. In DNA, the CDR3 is TGTGCCAGCAGTTCCTGGGGGGGCTATGGCTACACCTTC. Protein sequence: CASSSWGGYGYTF.